These 5 T cell receptor beta chains were all obtained from the same sample, sequenced in a study of T-cell reconstitution after alpha-beta-depleted transplantation in children. Unique molecular identifiers were used in preparing the TCRbeta library. TCRdb re-analysed the PCR reads in MiXCR, keeping a single row per CDR3 protein. The repertoire holds 200,000 or so distinct CDR3 sequences, with around 5.9% as singletons. Here the sequenced sample was PBMCs, taken before TCRalphabeta/CD19-depleted stem cell transplant. All receptors come from a girl younger than two with combined immunodeficiency, due to receive a stem cell transplant.

This clonotype occurred many times. This chain connects TRBV20-1 to TRBJ2-1, with D hard to call. Germline CDR1 is DFQATT and CDR2 is SNEGSKA (reference sequence). The CDR3 sequence is 14 residues long. V lost 6 bases and J lost 9, with 21 bases in between. CDR3 residues: CSAPSWSSRSEQFF. CDR3 DNA sequence: TGCAGTGCCCCGAGCTGGAGCAGTCGGAGTGAGCAGTTCTTC.

This clonotype was recorded many times. The chain links TRBV7-3 to TRBJ2-1; 9 bases match TRBD2. CDR3 length: 15 residues. CDR1 and CDR2 (germline): SGHTA, FQGTGA. J was trimmed by 7 bases and V by 4 bases; bases with no gene match: 8. CDR3 sequence (DNA): TGTGCCAGCAGCTCAAGCGGGAGGTTCTATAATGAGCAGTTCTTC. Amino acids: CASSSSGRFYNEQFF.

For this clonotype: Since a much larger clone is just one base distant, this may be a read error. This chain links TRBV25-1 with TRBJ2-5; D not resolved. The CDR3 contains 13 residues. The V gene lost 10 bases and the J gene lost 5 bases, with 17 bases spanning the gap. Germline lookup yields CDR1 MGHDK and CDR2 SYGVNS. The CDR3 sequence is CANVSALWETQYF. CDR3 DNA sequence: TGTGCCAACGTGTCGGCTCTTTGGGAGACCCAGTACTTC.

V gene TRBV7-9 combines with J gene TRBJ2-2; D may be TRBD1 (6 bases). V shed 5 bases and J shed 9 bases, with 13 bases lying between them. This CDR3 has 13 residues. Germline assignment: CDR1 SEHNR and CDR2 FQNEAQ (reference sequence). CDR3 in DNA: TGTGCCAGCAGCAAAGGACAGCCGTGGGAGCTGTTTTTT. Amino acids: CASSKGQPWELFF. Together with reference TRBV7-9 and TRBJ2-2, the CDR3 gives the full variable domain: DTGVSQNPRHKITKRGQNVTFRCDPISEHNRLYWYRQTLGQGPEFLTYFQNEAQLEKSRLLSDRFSAERPKGSFSTLEIQRTEQGDSAMYLCASSKGQPWELFFGEGSRLTVL.

This clonotype was seen ten or more times. The chain employs TRBV20-1 and TRBJ1-4, with D possibly being TRBD1 (5 bases). This CDR3 region has 15 residues. Germline V lookup: CDR1 DFQATT, CDR2 SNEGSKA (reference sequence). Trimming removed 6 bases at V and 1 base at J, with 15 bases between. The chain's CDR3 is CSAAETGRTNEKLFF. In DNA, the CDR3 is TGCAGTGCGGCAGAGACGGGGCGAACTAATGAAAAACTGTTTTTT.